A selection of T cell receptor beta chains follows, all from one sample in a study of blood T cell repertoires in COVID-19. Clones were sequenced by immunoSEQ multiplex PCR, and TCRdb holds only the in-frame ones, with some missing. The sample consists of about 200,000 clones, over 75% of them appearing once. Sequences were obtained from peripheral blood. The receptors come from a man aged 45 to 65 who had recovered from COVID-19. The CDR3 runs from the conserved cysteine through the conserved F or W. D genes are given only for firm matches.

V gene | D gene | CDR3 protein
TRBV30 | NA | CAWSMTGAVEQYF
TRBV6-6 | NA | CASSLTGLGNTIYF
TRBV21-1 | NA | CASSTSGTGGSFGDTEAFF
TRBV5-1 | NA | CASSSRRGAEYEQYF
TRBV5-4 | TRBD1 | CASSLLQGATGELFF
TRBV9 | TRBD1 | CASSVAEGTGGTGNTIYF
TRBV3-1/TRBV3-2 | TRBD1 | CASSSTGGGETQYF
TRBV28 | NA | CASSLGDSTIYF
TRBV19 | NA | CASSLQGEANYGYTF
TRBV30 | NA | CAWTRRVEGYTF
TRBV19 | NA | CASSPTETAGYTF
TRBV7-8 | NA | CASSEFYSGANVLTF
TRBV18 | NA | CASSPEIAGELFF
TRBV6-2/TRBV6-3 | TRBD1 | CASSRTGSNQPQHF
TRBV6-5 | NA | CASRQNSGSSYEQYF
TRBV18 | NA | CASSPGAGQDQPQHF
TRBV15 | TRBD2 | CATSRDGGFSSGANVLTF
TRBV7-6 | TRBD1 | CASSLWTGEVYEQYF
TRBV14 | TRBD1 | CASSRFISGTGVPYEQYF
TRBV4-3 | NA | CASSQERHATYEQYF
TRBV7-3 | NA | CARSPQFPSNEKLFF
TRBV1 | NA | CTSSQGGTSGRAGELFF
TRBV29-1 | NA | CSVEGPVETQYF
TRBV27 | NA | CASSQSGTSNTGELFF
TRBV18 | TRBD2 | CASSPSGGGSTDTQYF
TRBV19 | TRBD1 | CASSRKQGEGQPQHF
TRBV27 | TRBD2 | CASSLILAGVETQYF
TRBV15 | NA | CATSKYSNQPQHF
TRBV11-3 | TRBD2 | CASSLDGTSGFYEQYF
TRBV6-1 | NA | CASSEKGLSGNTIYF
TRBV12-3/TRBV12-4 | NA | CASSFSGGETQYF
TRBV19 | TRBD2 | CASQTGGRTDTQYF
TRBV6-5 | TRBD1 | CASSSDRDAYNEQFF
TRBV7-3 | TRBD1 | CASSPKPMDRDVTQYF
TRBV19 | NA | CASTKKKGSYEQYF
TRBV28 | TRBD1 | CASSLWPEGQGNYGYTF
TRBV6-1 | TRBD1 | CASSGGTGLQNYEQYF
TRBV27 | NA | CASSLGNRGLMGYNEQFF
TRBV4-3 | TRBD1 | CASSQGGRRTGGNNEQFF
TRBV15 | TRBD1 | CATSRGQGHTGELFF